This is a list of T cell receptor beta chains from one sample in a study of blood T cell repertoires in COVID-19. Clones were read by immunoSEQ multiplex PCR, and TCRdb kept only the in-frame ones, dropping some. The table records under 45,000 clones, about 81% of them present only once. The sequenced sample was peripheral blood. These receptors came from a human donor in a cohort sampled during active COVID-19. The CDR3 runs from the conserved cysteine through the conserved F or W. A D gene is named only where the DNA matches it firmly. The size entry is marked missing in some rows and otherwise reads once, few, many or a size class.

J	D	V	size	length	DNA	CDR3
TRBJ1-1	.	TRBV6-4	.	14	TGTGCCAGCAGTGCCCTAGGGGCCGGGACTGAAGCTTTCTTT	CASSALGAGTEAFF
TRBJ1-6	.	TRBV6-5	.	13	TGTGCCAGCAGGGGGGGAGGAAATTCACCCCTCCACTTT	CASRGGGNSPLHF
TRBJ2-2	.	TRBV28	.	14	TGTGCCAGCAGTTTTGGGCAGGGCACCGGGGAGCTGTTTTTT	CASSFGQGTGELFF
TRBJ2-5	TRBD1	TRBV11-2	.	15	TGTGCCAGCAGCCCGGGGGACAGGGGAGCAGAGACCCAGTACTTC	CASSPGDRGAETQYF
TRBJ2-2	.	TRBV18	.	15	TGTGCCAGCTCACCACAGGGTAGAGGGACCGGGGAGCTGTTTTTT	CASSPQGRGTGELFF
TRBJ1-1	TRBD1	TRBV7-6	.	15	TGTGCCAGCAGCTCAGACAGGGGGTCGAACACTGAAGCTTTCTTT	CASSSDRGSNTEAFF
TRBJ1-2	TRBD1	TRBV10-3	.	16	TGTGCCATCAGTGAGGGACAGGGGGACGTTAACTATGGCTACACCTTC	CAISEGQGDVNYGYTF
TRBJ1-2	.	TRBV5-5	.	13	TGTGCCAGCAGCTTTGAAGGGAGGGATGGCTACACCTTC	CASSFEGRDGYTF
TRBJ2-7	TRBD1	TRBV7-2	once	16	TGTGCCAGCAGCTTATCGTCCCCGTGGACAGGGGGTGAGCAGTACTTC	CASSLSSPWTGGEQYF
TRBJ2-2	.	TRBV3-1/TRBV3-2	.	12	TGTGCCAGCAGCCAGCAGGCCGGGGAGCTGTTTTTT	CASSQQAGELFF
TRBJ2-2	.	TRBV11-2	.	16	TGTGCCAGCTCTGCGGTGCACAGGTTCGACACCGGGGAGCTGTTTTTT	CASSAVHRFDTGELFF
TRBJ2-1	TRBD2	TRBV5-1	.	17	TGCGCCAGCAGCTTGGTCGTCGGAGCGGGGGGAAGTAATGAGCAGTTCTTC	CASSLVVGAGGSNEQFF
TRBJ1-2	TRBD1	TRBV19	.	14	TGTGCCAGTAGTTCGGACAGGGGAGGATATGGCTACACCTTC	CASSSDRGGYGYTF
TRBJ1-4	TRBD1	TRBV5-8	.	16	TGTGCCAGCAGCCTGGGACAGGGGATGGCTAATGAAAAACTGTTTTTT	CASSLGQGMANEKLFF
TRBJ2-7	.	TRBV27	.	13	TGTGCCAGCAGTTTACAGGCGCTATACGAGCAGTACTTC	CASSLQALYEQYF
TRBJ1-6	TRBD1	TRBV5-6	once	14	TGTGCCAGCAGCTGGGGACAGAGAAATTCACCCCTCCACTTT	CASSWGQRNSPLHF
TRBJ1-1	TRBD1	TRBV6-6	.	15	TGTGCCAGCAGTTACTTGGGGACAGTTAACACTGAAGCTTTCTTT	CASSYLGTVNTEAFF
TRBJ2-3	TRBD2	TRBV2	once	16	TGTGCCAGCAGTGGAACTAGCGGGGGGGGGACAGATACGCAGTATTTT	CASSGTSGGGTDTQYF
TRBJ2-1	TRBD1	TRBV15	.	14	TGTGCCACCAACCCGACAGGGGCATACAATGAGCAGTTCTTC	CATNPTGAYNEQFF
TRBJ1-6	TRBD1	TRBV4-3	.	18	TGCGCCAGCAGCCAAGATTGGAACAGGGGTTCCTATAATTCACCCCTCCACTTT	CASSQDWNRGSYNSPLHF
TRBJ2-2	TRBD1	TRBV11-3	.	12	TGTGCCAGCAGCTTCGCTGACAGGGGGCTGTTTTTT	CASSFADRGLFF
TRBJ1-2	TRBD1	TRBV27	.	13	TGTGCCACACGACAGGGTTCGGTTAACGGCTACACCTTC	CATRQGSVNGYTF
TRBJ1-2	TRBD1	TRBV7-9	.	14	TGTGCCAGCAGCCTGGGACAGGGCTCCTATGGCTACACCTTC	CASSLGQGSYGYTF
TRBJ1-1	.	TRBV5-1	.	14	TGCGCCAGCAGCTGGACGGATCCGGGGACTGAAGCTTTCTTT	CASSWTDPGTEAFF
TRBJ1-4	.	TRBV14	.	13	TGTGCCAGCAGCCAAGATCTAGTTGAAAAACTGTTTTTT	CASSQDLVEKLFF
TRBJ2-2	.	TRBV7-6	.	16	TGTGCCAGCAGCTTTACGGGGGTAGCGAACACCGGGGAGCTGTTTTTT	CASSFTGVANTGELFF
TRBJ2-3	.	TRBV19	.	13	TGTGCCAGTAGAGCGGAAGGCACAGATACGCAGTATTTT	CASRAEGTDTQYF
TRBJ2-1	.	TRBV7-3	.	12	TGTGCCAGCAGTCTAGCTAGGGGGGAGCAGTTCTTC	CASSLARGEQFF
TRBJ1-1	TRBD1	TRBV19	.	14	TGTGCCACACAAGCCAGAGCAGGGGGCACTGAAGCTTTCTTT	CATQARAGGTEAFF
TRBJ1-1	.	TRBV2	.	14	TGTGCCAGCAGTGACCCGACAGGCTACACTGAAGCTTTCTTT	CASSDPTGYTEAFF
TRBJ1-5	TRBD1	TRBV2	.	13	TGTGCCAGCGGGGGACAGAACAATCAGCCCCAGCATTTT	CASGGQNNQPQHF
TRBJ2-3	TRBD2	TRBV5-1	.	17	TGCGCCAGCAGCTACCCCCTAGCGGGGGGGCACGTAGATACGCAGTATTTT	CASSYPLAGGHVDTQYF
TRBJ1-5	TRBD1	TRBV7-2	.	13	TGTGCCAGCAGCTTCGACAGGGTACAGCCCCAGCATTTT	CASSFDRVQPQHF
TRBJ2-7	.	TRBV6-2/TRBV6-3	once	13	TGTGCCAGCAGTTGGGGGGGCTCTTACGAGCAGTACTTC	CASSWGGSYEQYF
TRBJ2-3	.	TRBV30	.	15	TGTGCCTGGAGTGAGGGGGTTTTTGGCACAGATACGCAGTATTTT	CAWSEGVFGTDTQYF
TRBJ2-1	.	TRBV7-2	.	15	TGTGCCAGCAGCTTAATAAGTGGGGGGGCATGGGAGCAGTTCTTC	CASSLISGGAWEQFF
TRBJ1-1	.	TRBV28	.	12	TGTGCCAGCAGTTCCCAGGTCACTGAAGCTTTCTTT	CASSSQVTEAFF
TRBJ1-6	.	TRBV18	.	14	TGTGCCAGCTCACCACAGGACACCCATTCACCCCTCCACTTT	CASSPQDTHSPLHF
TRBJ2-3	TRBD1	TRBV7-7	.	13	TGTGCCAGCAGCTCGGACAGGGTGGATACGCAGTATTTT	CASSSDRVDTQYF
TRBJ1-3	.	TRBV7-8	once	16	TGTGCCAGCAGCTCCGCCCCTCTCAGCTCTGGAAACACCATATATTTT	CASSSAPLSSGNTIYF
TRBJ2-7	TRBD2	TRBV6-5	.	15	TGTGCCAGCAGTTACGCGACCGGGGGGACCTACGAGCAGTACTTC	CASSYATGGTYEQYF
TRBJ1-1	TRBD1	TRBV28	.	15	TGTGCCAGCAGTCAATGGACAGGCGTGAACACTGAAGCTTTCTTT	CASSQWTGVNTEAFF
TRBJ1-2	.	TRBV6-1	.	14	TGTGCCAGCAGTGAAGCGCCACAGGGAGTTGGCTACACCTTC	CASSEAPQGVGYTF
TRBJ2-3	TRBD1	TRBV12-3/TRBV12-4	.	13	TGTGCCAGCAGCGGACAGGGCCCAGATACGCAGTATTTT	CASSGQGPDTQYF
TRBJ1-6	.	TRBV5-5	.	13	TGTGCCAGCAGCTTGGTCAGTGTATCACCCCTCCACTTT	CASSLVSVSPLHF
TRBJ1-5	.	TRBV7-2	.	16	TGTGCCAGCAGCTTAGTCGGGGGGCGAAGCAATCAGCCCCAGCATTTT	CASSLVGGRSNQPQHF
TRBJ1-1	.	TRBV5-5	few	14	TGTGCCAGCAGCTTTGGGGAGATGAACACTGAAGCTTTCTTT	CASSFGEMNTEAFF
TRBJ2-3	.	TRBV7-7	.	15	TGTGCCAGCAGCTACCAGATCGGGGGCACAGATACGCAGTATTTT	CASSYQIGGTDTQYF
TRBJ1-6	.	TRBV3-1/TRBV3-2	.	14	TGTGCCAGCAGCCACCAGGGTAACAATTCACCCCTCCACTTT	CASSHQGNNSPLHF
TRBJ2-7	TRBD1	TRBV7-2	few	14	TGTGCCAGCAGCCCAACGGGGGACAGGGAAGAGGTGTACTTC	CASSPTGDREEVYF
TRBJ1-5	TRBD1	TRBV10-3	.	15	TGTGCCATCAACGACAGGGGGCTGAGCAATCAGCCCCAGCATTTT	CAINDRGLSNQPQHF